The 29 T cell receptor beta chains presented below share a single source sample, sequenced in a study of cytomegalovirus exposure and HLA in healthy donors. The PCR had 60 Vbeta and 13 Jbeta primers. Clones were read by immunoSEQ multiplex PCR, and TCRdb kept only the in-frame ones, dropping some. The table shows approximately 150,000 clones, with 88% occurring only once. The sample taken for sequencing was PBMCs. The receptor source for this set is a woman aged 40 to 50 in good health and CMV-seronegative.

The chain carries TRBV11-2 and TRBJ1-6; D gene unclear. Germline loops: CDR1 SGHAT, CDR2 FQNNGV. The CDR3 has 15 amino acids. The V gene lost 2 bases and the J gene lost 8 bases, with 13 bases spanning the gap. CDR3 sequence: CASSLNPGKDSPLHF. CDR3 DNA sequence: TGTGCCAGCAGCTTAAACCCGGGAAAGGATTCACCCCTCCACTTT.

The genes are TRBV11-1 and TRBJ1-5, with 8 bases identical to TRBD1. Losses at the gene ends were 5 bases for V and 9 bases for J; bases not matched to a gene: 6. The germline V gene has CDR1 SGHAT and CDR2 FQDESV (reference sequence). There are 13 residues in the CDR3. CDR3 bases: TGTGCCAGCAGCCCTGACAGGGGCCGGCCCCAGCATTTT. It encodes CASSPDRGRPQHF.

The V gene is TRBV7-8, the J gene TRBJ1-1; no clear D gene. V gave up 2 bases and J gave up 1 base, with 5 bases separating them. Germline V gene sequence: CDR1 SGHVS, CDR2 FQNEAQ. The CDR3 sequence is 13 residues long. This chain's CDR3 is CASSLSQNTEAFF. In nucleotides, the CDR3 is TGTGCCAGCAGCTTATCACAGAACACTGAAGCTTTCTTT. The variable domain in full, completed from reference TRBV7-8 and TRBJ1-1, reads GAGVSQSPRYKVAKRGQDVALRCDPISGHVSLFWYQQALGQGPEFLTYFQNEAQLDKSGLPSDRFFAERPEGSVSTLKIQRTQQEDSAVYLCASSLSQNTEAFFGQGTRLTVV.

The V gene is TRBV27, the J gene TRBJ1-2, with 8 bases lining up with TRBD1. The CDR3 consists of 16 residues. In germline, CDR1 is MNHEY, CDR2 SMNVEV (reference sequence). V gave up 5 bases and J gave up 8 bases; unmatched junction bases: 16. The chain's CDR3 is CASSLHRGSPEWGYTF. CDR3 DNA sequence: TGTGCCAGCAGTCTTCACAGGGGGTCACCCGAATGGGGCTACACCTTC.

In regard to this clone: The junction differs from germline at one of its ends, possibly a read error. The chain carries TRBV7-9 and TRBJ2-7; D might be TRBD2 (6 bases). The CDR3 spans 13 residues. The germline CDR1 and CDR2 sequences are SEHNR and FQNEAQ (reference sequence). The CDR3 DNA sequence: TGTTCCAGCAGCTTAGGTTCCCTTAGCGCGGGGAACTTC. Its translation is CSSSLGSLSAGNF. Combining the CDR3 with reference TRBV7-9 and TRBJ2-7 gives the whole variable domain DTGVSQNPRHKITKRGQNVTFRCDPISEHNRLYWYRQTLGQGPEFLTYFQNEAQLEKSRLLSDRFSAERPKGSFSTLEIQRTEQGDSAMYLCSSSLGSLSAGNFGPGTRLTVT.

Worth noting for this clone: One end of the junction fails to match germline, which may point to a read error. The chain combines TRBV7-7 with TRBJ2-1, with TRBD2 identical over 12 bases. This CDR3 has 15 residues. Germline V gene lookup returns CDR1 SSHAT and CDR2 FNYEAQ (reference sequence). The CDR3 sequence is CASSLTSGRGETQFF. CDR3 DNA sequence: TGTGCTAGCAGCTTGACTAGCGGGAGAGGTGAGACCCAGTTCTTC.

V usage is TRBV7-9 and J usage is TRBJ1-2; TRBD1 agrees at 12 bases. V dropped 4 bases and J dropped 8; count of bases not matched to a gene: 8. The CDR3 loop spans 15 amino acids. Germline CDR1 is SEHNR and CDR2 is FQNEAQ (reference sequence). CDR3 sequence (DNA): TGTGCCAGCAGCTCCGGGACAGGGGGCGCGGGGGGCTACACCTTC. This gives the protein CASSSGTGGAGGYTF.

A remark on this clone: The germline gene is not matched at one end of the junction; a read error may be the cause. The chain combines TRBV7-9 with TRBJ2-2; a possible D gene is TRBD1 (5 bases). The CDR3 contains 14 residues. CDR1 is SEHNR, CDR2 FQNEAQ, per germline (reference sequence). The CDR3 DNA reads TGTTCCAGCAGCTTCATGGGGCTCACCGGGGAGCTGTTTTTT. It encodes CSSSFMGLTGELFF.

The chain joins TRBV6-1 to TRBJ1-2; D uncertain. The V gene lost 3 bases and the J gene lost 3 bases, with 11 bases spanning the gap. The CDR3 length is 14 residues. CDR1 and CDR2 from the germline V gene are MNHNS and SASEGT. The CDR3 sequence: CASSDIQVDYGYTF. The CDR3 DNA is TGTGCCAGCAGTGATATCCAGGTCGACTATGGCTACACCTTC.

The rearrangement joins TRBV9 to TRBJ2-1; D might be TRBD2 (6 bases). CDR1 and CDR2 (germline): SGDLS, YYNGEE. CDR3 length: 15 amino acids. Trimming took off 3 bases at V and 0 bases at J, with 10 bases between the two ends. The CDR3: CASSGSGSSYNEQFF. CDR3 DNA sequence: TGTGCCAGCAGCGGTAGCGGCAGCTCCTACAATGAGCAGTTCTTC.

The J gene is TRBJ2-1, the V gene TRBV6-6; D possibly corresponds to TRBD1 (5 bases). The germline gives CDR1 MNHNY, CDR2 SVGAGI (reference sequence). The CDR3 consists of 11 residues. V dropped 7 bases and J dropped 12 bases, with 13 bases sitting between them. The CDR3 here is CASTLGRVQFF. The CDR3 bases are TGTGCCAGCACCCTGGGCAGGGTGCAGTTCTTC.

The V gene is TRBV28, the J gene TRBJ2-1, with TRBD1 matching over 7 bases. This CDR3 has 13 residues. Germline CDR1 and CDR2: MDHEN and SYDVKM. Trimming cost V 6 bases and J 5 bases; bases outside gene matches: 4. For the CDR3, the DNA is TGTGCCAGCAGCTCCGGACAGGACAATGAGCAGTTCTTC. This sequence encodes CASSSGQDNEQFF.

The rearrangement joins TRBV2 to TRBJ2-7; D uncertain. The ends were cut back, 4 bases at V and 2 bases at J, with 12 bases in the middle. Germline CDR1 reads SNHLY; CDR2 reads FYNNEI. The CDR3 runs to 14 residues. CDR3 DNA: TGTGCCAGCAGTGTGGTTCGAGGCACCTACGAGCAGTACTTC. It yields the protein CASSVVRGTYEQYF.

CDR3 sequence: CASSVGSLADGQYF. As DNA, the CDR3 is TGCGCCAGCAGCGTCGGGAGTTTGGCGGACGGGCAGTACTTC. V usage is TRBV5-1 and J usage is TRBJ2-7; possible D gene TRBD2, 6 bases. This CDR3 region has 14 residues. V was shortened by 4 bases and J by 9 bases, with 20 bases between the two germline ends. Germline V gives CDR1 SGHRS, CDR2 YFSETQ. Looking up the rest from reference TRBV5-1 and TRBJ2-7 gives the full variable domain: KAGVTQTPRYLIKTRGQQVTLSCSPISGHRSVSWYQQTPGQGLQFLFEYFSETQRNKGNFPGRFSGRQFSNSRSEMNVSTLELGDSALYLCASSVGSLADGQYFGPGTRLTVT.

In regard to this clone: One junction end disagrees with the germline gene, perhaps due to a read error. Other nucleotide sequences in the sample specify the same CDR3. V and J are TRBV5-1 and TRBJ2-7; TRBD2 agrees at 11 bases. This CDR3 is 14 amino acids long. Per the germline V gene, CDR1 is SGHRS and CDR2 is YFSETQ. This CDR3 reads CASSFNLAGGEQYF. CDR3 in DNA: TGCGCCAGCAGCTTCAATCTAGCGGGAGGCGAGCAGTATTTC.

The chain combines TRBV7-9 with TRBJ2-7; possible D gene TRBD1, 6 bases. Trimming stripped 2 bases from V and 3 bases from J, with 14 bases between. CDR3 length: 15 amino acids. Germline V lookup: CDR1 SEHNR, CDR2 FQNEAQ (reference sequence). The CDR3: CASSLMSGVSYEQYF. In nucleotides, the CDR3 is TGTGCCAGCAGCTTAATGTCAGGGGTAAGCTACGAGCAGTACTTC.

The chain has TRBV5-5 and TRBJ2-7, with 9 bases matching TRBD1. Germline lookup yields CDR1 SGHKS and CDR2 YYEKEE (reference sequence). The trim removed 4 bases at V and 5 bases at J, leaving 7 bases unmatched. The CDR3 contains 14 residues. This CDR3 reads CASSSPGQGHEQYF. The CDR3 DNA reads as TGTGCCAGCAGCAGCCCGGGACAGGGCCACGAGCAGTACTTC. The full variable domain, its missing parts supplied by reference TRBV5-5 and TRBJ2-7, is DAGVTQSPTHLIKTRGQQVTLRCSPISGHKSVSWYQQVLGQGPQFIFQYYEKEERGRGNFPDRFSARQFPNYSSELNVNALLLGDSALYLCASSSPGQGHEQYFGPGTRLTVT.

The chain joins TRBV11-2 to TRBJ2-3; weak D call: TRBD2 (5 bases). V lost 5 bases to trimming and J lost 3 bases, with 6 bases between them. The CDR3 loop spans 12 amino acids. From germline, CDR1 is SGHAT and CDR2 FQNNGV. The CDR3 is CASSPGTDTQYF. The CDR3 DNA follows: TGTGCCAGCAGCCCGGGAACAGATACGCAGTATTTT.

V and J are TRBV7-8 and TRBJ2-3, with D perhaps TRBD2 (6 bases). This CDR3 is 15 amino acids long. V lost 1 base, J lost 2 bases, and 10 bases lay in between. The germline V gene encodes CDR1 SGHVS and CDR2 FQNEAQ. CDR3 sequence: CASSLDRGSTDTQYF. In DNA form, the CDR3 reads TGTGCCAGCAGCTTAGATCGGGGGTCCACAGATACGCAGTATTTT. The full variable domain, with the rest looked up from reference TRBV7-8 and TRBJ2-3, is GAGVSQSPRYKVAKRGQDVALRCDPISGHVSLFWYQQALGQGPEFLTYFQNEAQLDKSGLPSDRFFAERPEGSVSTLKIQRTQQEDSAVYLCASSLDRGSTDTQYFGPGTRLTVL.

The chain has TRBV6-1 and TRBJ2-3; maybe TRBD1 (6 bases). V lost 6 bases, J lost 1 base, and 11 bases lay in between. The germline V gene encodes CDR1 MNHNS and CDR2 SASEGT. This CDR3 contains 14 residues. CDR3 region: CASSRQVGTDTQYF. CDR3 DNA sequence: TGTGCCAGCAGCAGACAGGTCGGCACAGATACGCAGTATTTT.

This chain connects TRBV27 to TRBJ2-2; 10 bases align to TRBD1. The germline CDR1 and CDR2 sequences are MNHEY and SMNVEV (reference sequence). The V and J ends lost 6 bases and 6 bases, in that order; junction bases with no gene match: 7. This CDR3 comprises 15 residues. The CDR3 region is CASRVRQGAAGELFF. The CDR3 DNA follows: TGTGCCAGCAGGGTACGACAGGGGGCCGCCGGGGAGCTGTTTTTT.

This clone was seen only once. The chain is built from TRBV30 and TRBJ1-1; TRBD1 matches 9 bases. The V gene's germline CDR1 is GTSNPN and CDR2 SVGIG (reference sequence). This CDR3 is 18 amino acids long. V lost 1 base and J lost 4; bases outside the gene matches: 16. The CDR3 DNA is TGTGCCTGGAGTGAACCCTACCCCTATATACAGGGGGCCACTGAAGCTTTCTTT. This codes for CAWSEPYPYIQGATEAFF.

The rearrangement joins TRBV9 to TRBJ1-3; the D is unclear. From germline, CDR1 is SGDLS and CDR2 YYNGEE. Trimming left V 4 bases short and J 3 bases short, with 11 bases between. The CDR3 has 14 residues. This chain's CDR3 is CASSPPTGGNTIYF. As DNA, the CDR3 is TGTGCCAGCAGCCCCCCCACGGGTGGAAACACCATATATTTT.

This clone was seen only once. The chain uses TRBV2 and TRBJ2-7; 7 bases match TRBD1. CDR1 is SNHLY and CDR2 is FYNNEI in the germline V gene. V lost 4 bases to trimming and J lost 5 bases; unmatched junction nucleotides: 5. This CDR3 is built from 13 residues. The DNA of the CDR3 is TGTGCCAGCAGTGCCCGACAGGGAGACGAGCAGTACTTC. Amino acids: CASSARQGDEQYF.

This clone was counted a few times. This rearrangement joins TRBV4-3 to TRBJ2-7, with a possible D match to TRBD1 (6 bases). The germline V gene encodes CDR1 LGHNA and CDR2 YSLEER. CDR3 length: 17 residues. With 1 base removed from V and 2 bases from J, the gap between germline ends came to 18 bases. CDR3 nucleotides: TGCGCCAGCAGCCAAGGGTGGACCGGGACACCACCCTACGAGCAGTACTTC. Protein: CASSQGWTGTPPYEQYF.

Written as DNA, the CDR3 is TGCGCCAGCGGGGGACAGGGTTACTACGAGCAGTACTTC. Residues: CASGGQGYYEQYF. This sequence joins TRBV10-1 and TRBJ2-7, with 9 bases aligning to TRBD1. V was pared by 8 bases and J by 3 bases, with 5 bases of the junction left unmatched. CDR3 length: 13 amino acids. Germline assignment: CDR1 WNHNN and CDR2 SYGVQD (reference sequence).

In nucleotides, the CDR3 is TGTGCCAGCAGCCAAGATGTCCCAGGGGCTGGGGCCAACGTCCTGACTTTC. Protein product: CASSQDVPGAGANVLTF. This chain uses TRBV4-2 with TRBJ2-6; possibly TRBD1 for D (6 bases). The CDR3 is 17 residues long. Per germline, CDR1 LGHNA and CDR2 YNFKEQ. Trimming took 0 bases from V and 2 from J, leaving 11 bases between them.

The chain has TRBV2 and TRBJ2-1, with TRBD2 matching over 9 bases. Germline V CDR1 and CDR2: SNHLY, FYNNEI. The CDR3 is made up of 17 amino acids. The trim removed 2 bases at V and 1 base at J, leaving 6 bases unmatched. CDR3 nucleotide sequence: TGTGCCAGCAGTGAATTAACTAGCGGGCCTTCCTACAATGAGCAGTTCTTC. Residues: CASSELTSGPSYNEQFF.

This clone was seen once. The chain uses TRBV30 and TRBJ1-5; D call uncertain. Trimming shortened V by 0 bases and J by 3 bases, and 6 bases separated the two germline ends. This CDR3 contains 13 residues. The germline CDR1 and CDR2 sequences are GTSNPN and SVGIG (reference sequence). In DNA, the CDR3 is TGTGCCTGGAGTGTACGAGACAATCAGCCCCAGCATTTT. Translating gives CAWSVRDNQPQHF.